A single sample gave rise to the 11 T cell receptor beta chains below, sequenced in a study of blood T cell repertoires in COVID-19. This table comes from immunoSEQ multiplex PCR, and its TCRdb copy is limited to in-frame clones, with some not included. In the table there are around 250,000 clones, around 84% of which are singletons. Sequenced material: peripheral blood. All receptors come from a woman under 30 with acute or convalescent COVID-19.

V gene TRBV2 combines with J gene TRBJ2-1; 11 positions match TRBD2. Germline values: CDR1 SNHLY, CDR2 FYNNEI. Losses at the gene ends were 4 bases for V and 9 bases for J; bases not matched to a gene: 8. This CDR3 spans 15 amino acids. The CDR3 coding sequence is TGTGCCAGCAGTGTTCTAACTAGCGGGAGCGGTGAGCAGTTCTTC. Encoded protein: CASSVLTSGSGEQFF.

The chain is built from TRBV5-1 and TRBJ2-4, with D possibly matching TRBD1 (6 bases). Germline CDR1 reads SGHRS; CDR2 reads YFSETQ. V dropped 4 bases and J dropped 1 base, with 15 bases sitting between them. The CDR3 is 16 residues long. The CDR3 here is CASSPRTVGAKNIQYF. The DNA for the CDR3 is TGCGCCAGCAGCCCCCGGACAGTTGGGGCCAAAAACATTCAGTACTTC.

J is TRBJ2-7 and V is TRBV6-2 or TRBV6-3, with TRBD1 as a possible D gene (5 bases). The V gene lost 3 bases and the J gene lost 0 bases, with 12 bases spanning the gap. Germline V gene lookup returns CDR1 MNHEY and CDR2 SVGEGT. There are 15 residues in the CDR3. The CDR3 region has the DNA TGTGCCAGCAGTTATGGGGCGGAGAGCTCCTACGAGCAGTACTTC. Its translation: CASSYGAESSYEQYF.

The chain is built from TRBV10-3 and TRBJ1-4; 8 bases map to TRBD1. Per germline, CDR1 ENHRY and CDR2 SYGVKD. This CDR3 contains 15 residues. With V trimmed by 6 bases and J by 4 bases, 7 bases remained unmatched. CDR3 bases: TGTGCCATCAGGGACAGGGAAGGGGTTAATGAAAAACTGTTTTTT. This gives the protein CAIRDREGVNEKLFF.

This chain connects TRBV29-1 to TRBJ1-1, with D possibly being TRBD1 (5 bases). The ends were cut back, 2 bases at V and 0 bases at J, with 10 bases in the middle. The CDR3 contains 14 residues. Germline CDR1 is SQVTM and CDR2 is ANQGSEA. CDR3 in amino acids: CSVEMGQVNTEAFF. CDR3 bases: TGCAGCGTTGAAATGGGGCAGGTGAACACTGAAGCTTTCTTT.

The CDR3 DNA reads TGTGCCACCAGGGGACTAGAGGGTTCGAATGAGCAGTTCTTC. It is translated as CATRGLEGSNEQFF. The chain recombines TRBV6-5 with TRBJ2-1; TRBD2 aligns across 8 bases. In germline, CDR1 is MNHEY, CDR2 SVGAGI. This CDR3 has 14 amino acids. V dropped 10 bases and J dropped 7; count of bases not matched to a gene: 12.

The rearrangement links TRBV6-2 or TRBV6-3 to TRBJ2-7, with a tentative D call TRBD2 (5 bases). Trimming pared 0 bases from V and 2 bases from J, leaving 14 bases between. The CDR3 is made up of 16 amino acids. The germline V gene encodes CDR1 MNHEY and CDR2 SVGEGT. The CDR3 sequence is CASSYSLGRGAYEQYF. CDR3 nucleotide sequence: TGTGCCAGCAGTTACTCGTTAGGCCGGGGAGCCTACGAGCAGTACTTC.

The chain uses TRBV9 and TRBJ1-4, with D possibly being TRBD1 (6 bases). The V end lost 0 bases, the J end lost 6 bases, and 15 bases lay between the germline ends. CDR3 length: 16 amino acids. In germline, CDR1 is SGDLS, CDR2 YYNGEE. CDR3 in amino acids: CASSVGLTGGDEKLFF. CDR3 bases: TGTGCCAGCAGCGTAGGTCTGACTGGGGGCGATGAAAAACTGTTTTTT. Filled out from reference TRBV9 and TRBJ1-4, the complete variable domain reads DSGVTQTPKHLITATGQRVTLRCSPRSGDLSVYWYQQSLDQGLQFLIQYYNGEERAKGNILERFSAQQFPDLHSELNLSSLELGDSALYFCASSVGLTGGDEKLFFGSGTQLSVL.

This rearrangement joins TRBV30 to TRBJ2-7; D unclear. Trimming took 4 bases from V and 2 from J, leaving 15 bases between them. CDR3 length: 14 residues. CDR1 is GTSNPN, CDR2 SVGIG, per germline (reference sequence). The CDR3 is CAWNNWRNPYEQYF. In nucleotides, the CDR3 is TGTGCCTGGAATAATTGGCGGAATCCCTACGAGCAGTACTTC.

The chain employs TRBV4-3 and TRBJ2-7, with 8 positions matching TRBD1. CDR1 and CDR2 from the germline V gene are LGHNA and YSLEER. Trimming took 4 bases from V and 0 from J; bases not matched to a gene: 5. CDR3 length equals 15 residues. The CDR3 here is CASSPGQAYSYEQYF. The CDR3, as DNA: TGCGCCAGCAGCCCGGGACAGGCCTACTCCTACGAGCAGTACTTC.

This clone was seen only a few times. V is TRBV29-1 and J is TRBJ1-1, with D maybe TRBD1 (6 bases). This CDR3 is 13 amino acids long. V lost 7 bases, J lost 1 base, and 13 bases lay in between. Germline CDR1 is SQVTM and CDR2 is ANQGSEA. CDR3: CSAATGRNTEAFF. DNA of the CDR3: TGCAGCGCAGCCACAGGGCGGAACACTGAAGCTTTCTTT.